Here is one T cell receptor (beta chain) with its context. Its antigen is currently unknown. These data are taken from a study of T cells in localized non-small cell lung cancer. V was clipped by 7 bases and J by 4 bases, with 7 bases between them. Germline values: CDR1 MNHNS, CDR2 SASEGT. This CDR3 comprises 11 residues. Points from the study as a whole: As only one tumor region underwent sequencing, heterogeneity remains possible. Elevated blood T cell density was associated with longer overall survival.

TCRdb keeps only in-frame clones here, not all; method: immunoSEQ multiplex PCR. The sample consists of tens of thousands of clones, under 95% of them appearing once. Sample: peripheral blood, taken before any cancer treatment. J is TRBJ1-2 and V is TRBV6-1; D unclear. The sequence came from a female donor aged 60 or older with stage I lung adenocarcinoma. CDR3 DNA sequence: TGTGCCAGCACCGACGGCTATGGCTACACCTTC. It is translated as CASTDGYGYTF.